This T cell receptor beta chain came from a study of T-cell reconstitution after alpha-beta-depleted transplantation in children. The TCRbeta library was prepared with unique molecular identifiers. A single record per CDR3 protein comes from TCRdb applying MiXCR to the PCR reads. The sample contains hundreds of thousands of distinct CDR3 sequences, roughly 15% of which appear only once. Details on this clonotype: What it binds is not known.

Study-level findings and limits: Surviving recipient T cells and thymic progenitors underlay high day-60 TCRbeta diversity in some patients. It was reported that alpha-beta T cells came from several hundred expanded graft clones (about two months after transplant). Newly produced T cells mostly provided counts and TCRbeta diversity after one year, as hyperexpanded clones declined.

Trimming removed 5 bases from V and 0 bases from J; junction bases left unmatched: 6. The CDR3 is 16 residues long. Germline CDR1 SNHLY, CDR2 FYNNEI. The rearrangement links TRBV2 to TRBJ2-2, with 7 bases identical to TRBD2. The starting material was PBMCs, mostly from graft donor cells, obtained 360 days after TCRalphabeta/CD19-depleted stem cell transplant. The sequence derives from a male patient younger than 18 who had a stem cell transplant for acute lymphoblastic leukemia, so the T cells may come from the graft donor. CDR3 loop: CASSYLADTNTGELFF. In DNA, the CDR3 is TGTGCCAGCAGTTATCTAGCGGACACGAACACCGGGGAGCTGTTTTTT.